This T cell receptor (beta chain) was sequenced during a study of tumor and adjacent non-tumor tissue in lung cancer. Whole-study context: There were 11 to 12 adenocarcinoma, 2 squamous cell carcinoma and 1 small cell lung cancer cases. Samples averaged around 4.2 million productive TCRbeta reads each.

Germline V gene lookup returns CDR1 SQVTM and CDR2 ANQGSEA. CDR3 length equals 14 residues. The J segment lost 4 bases and the V segment lost 5 bases, leaving 11 bases of the junction unmatched. The template was RNA from unsorted bulk tissue. TCRbeta libraries were built with three rounds of nested PCR, modified from ARM-PCR. Each CDR3 protein is one row after TCRdb ran MiXCR on the multiplex PCR reads. The sample lists approximately 68,000 distinct CDR3 sequences; 55% to 85% were seen once. This chain links TRBV29-1 with TRBJ2-7; 7 nucleotides line up with TRBD1. The sample taken for sequencing was lung tumor tissue. This sequence was found in a man aged 55 to 69 with non-small cell lung cancer. CDR3: CSVIGTEGLYEQYF. The CDR3, as DNA: TGCAGCGTTATTGGGACAGAGGGCTTGTACGAGCAGTACTTC.